These 24 T cell receptor beta chains were all obtained from the same sample, sequenced in a study of blood T cell repertoires in COVID-19. This table comes from immunoSEQ multiplex PCR, and its TCRdb copy is limited to in-frame clones, with some not included. The table records just over 90,000 clones, about 86% of them present only once. Sequences were obtained from peripheral blood. The receptor source for this set is an elderly woman with acute or convalescent COVID-19.

This clone appeared a few times. This CDR3 is CASGDREGEKLFF. CDR3 bases: TGTGCCAGCGGTGACAGGGAGGGTGAAAAACTGTTTTTT. The chain recombines TRBV10-3 with TRBJ1-4; TRBD1 agrees at 7 bases. This CDR3 is built from 13 residues. Trimming removed 10 bases from V and 7 bases from J; junction bases left unmatched: 9. Germline lookup yields CDR1 ENHRY and CDR2 SYGVKD.

The chain couples TRBV6-2 or TRBV6-3 to TRBJ2-7; 7 nucleotides match TRBD1. V gave up 2 bases and J gave up 0 bases; unmatched junction bases: 7. The germline V gene has CDR1 MNHEY and CDR2 SVGEGT. The CDR3 totals 16 residues. The CDR3 DNA sequence: TGTGCCAGCAGTTACCCCTCGGGACAGAGCTCCTACGAGCAGTACTTC. Residues: CASSYPSGQSSYEQYF.

This clone was found once. This chain links TRBV3-1 (or the pseudogene TRBV3-2) with TRBJ1-4; 7 nucleotides align to TRBD1. CDR1 LGHDT and CDR2 YNNKEL come from the germline V gene (reference sequence). V shed 5 bases and J 5 bases; nucleotides not matched to a gene: 5. There are 14 residues in the CDR3. The CDR3 DNA reads TGTGCCAGCAGCAACGACAGGGTAAATGAAAAACTGTTTTTT. Amino acids: CASSNDRVNEKLFF.

CDR3 residues: CASSLRTGWETEAFF. As DNA, the CDR3 is TGTGCCAGCAGCTTGCGGACAGGGTGGGAAACTGAAGCTTTCTTT. V usage is TRBV5-8 and J usage is TRBJ1-1; 8 bases map to TRBD1. The CDR3 totals 15 residues. Germline CDR1 reads SGHTS; CDR2 reads YDEGEE. Germline trimming cut 1 base from V and 5 bases from J; bases unmatched to any gene: 7.

The chain couples TRBV28 to TRBJ2-3; 9 bases map to TRBD1. The germline V gene has CDR1 MDHEN and CDR2 SYDVKM. The CDR3 has 18 residues. J gave up 11 bases and V 6 bases, and 24 bases lay outside the gene matches. DNA for the CDR3: TGTGCCAGCAGCCCCAGACTCCGGGACAGGGACCTCCGCGATGGGCAGTATTTT. Its translation is CASSPRLRDRDLRDGQYF.

The chain recombines TRBV5-1 with TRBJ2-3, with TRBD2 matching 8 bases. The CDR3 loop spans 16 amino acids. Germline V gene sequence: CDR1 SGHRS, CDR2 YFSETQ. V dropped 0 bases and J dropped 1; count of bases not matched to a gene: 4. CDR3 DNA sequence: TGCGCCAGCAGCTTGGAGGGGCGGGGGGGCACAGATACGCAGTATTTT. Its protein product is CASSLEGRGGTDTQYF.

This chain uses TRBV30 with TRBJ1-5, with D possibly TRBD1 on 6 matching bases. The germline V gene has CDR1 GTSNPN and CDR2 SVGIG (reference sequence). V was cut by 2 bases and J by 2 bases, with 7 bases left in between. The CDR3 runs to 13 residues. The CDR3 coding sequence is TGTGCCTGGAGTCCAGGGGGCAATCAGCCCCAGCATTTT. Translating it yields CAWSPGGNQPQHF.

The chain has TRBV2 and TRBJ1-1; D is possibly TRBD1 (5 bases). CDR1 is SNHLY and CDR2 is FYNNEI in the germline V gene. This CDR3 is built from 12 residues. Trimming removed 6 bases at V and 7 bases at J, with 12 bases between. The CDR3 DNA reads TGTGCCAGCAGCGCAGACAGCGTTGAAGCTTTCTTT. Its protein product is CASSADSVEAFF.

The rearrangement links TRBV19 to TRBJ1-5; 10 bases align to TRBD1. The V gene end was trimmed by 4 bases and the J gene end by 2 bases; junction bases not matched to a gene: 8. CDR3 size: 17 residues. Germline values: CDR1 LNHDA, CDR2 SQIVND (reference sequence). CDR3 nucleotide sequence: TGTGCCAGTAGTAGCAGGGACAGGGGACGTGGCAATCAGCCCCAGCATTTT. Encoded protein: CASSSRDRGRGNQPQHF.

The chain carries TRBV7-3 and TRBJ2-3; the D gene is possibly TRBD2 (7 bases). CDR1 is SGHTA and CDR2 is FQGTGA in the germline V gene. Deletions cut 4 bases from V and 0 bases from J, with 11 bases between. There are 15 residues in the CDR3. The CDR3 loop reads CASSSRGLSTDTQYF. Here the CDR3 DNA reads TGTGCCAGCAGCTCGCGGGGGCTGAGCACAGATACGCAGTATTTT.

This clone appeared a few times. The chain links TRBV4-2 to TRBJ2-5; 10 bases align to TRBD2. The CDR3 runs 17 residues. CDR1 is LGHNA, CDR2 YNFKEQ, per germline. V gave up 4 bases and J gave up 4 bases; unmatched junction bases: 12. CDR3: CASSPRSGGARGETQYF. The CDR3 DNA sequence: TGTGCCAGCAGCCCAAGGAGCGGGGGGGCCCGCGGAGAGACCCAGTACTTC.

J is TRBJ1-1 and V is TRBV30; 7 nucleotides match TRBD1. The junction had 3 bases not matched to a gene; V was cut back by 4 bases and J by 1 base. The CDR3 has 13 residues. In germline, CDR1 is GTSNPN, CDR2 SVGIG (reference sequence). CDR3 nucleotide sequence: TGTGCCTGGAAGGGACAGACGAACACTGAAGCTTTCTTT. It is translated as CAWKGQTNTEAFF.

This chain links TRBV28 with TRBJ1-1; 12 nucleotides match TRBD1. This CDR3 has 14 amino acids. CDR1 is MDHEN and CDR2 is SYDVKM in the germline V gene. With 7 bases clipped from V and 4 bases from J, the junction kept 4 bases outside the gene matches. CDR3 sequence (DNA): TGTGCCAGCACCGGGACAGGGGGCGGCACTGAAGCTTTCTTT. It specifies CASTGTGGGTEAFF.

This chain joins TRBV29-1 and TRBJ2-7; possibly TRBD1 for D (5 bases). The CDR3 is 14 amino acids. V dropped 1 base and J dropped 2 bases, with 12 bases sitting between them. Germline V lookup: CDR1 SQVTM, CDR2 ANQGSEA. Here the CDR3 DNA reads TGCAGCGTTGAAGGCGGTCAGGGTACCTACGAGCAGTACTTC. Protein: CSVEGGQGTYEQYF.

V and J are TRBV30 and TRBJ1-5, with D hard to call. Trimming removed 0 bases from V and 0 bases from J, with 6 bases in between. The CDR3 has 14 residues. From germline, CDR1 is GTSNPN and CDR2 SVGIG (reference sequence). The CDR3 loop reads CAWSVEYSNQPQHF. CDR3 bases: TGTGCCTGGAGTGTGGAGTATAGCAATCAGCCCCAGCATTTT.

This sequence joins TRBV7-3 and TRBJ2-1; 8 bases line up with TRBD1. Trimming at V came to 2 bases and at J to 4 bases, leaving 4 bases not matched to a gene. This CDR3 spans 15 amino acids. Germline V CDR1 and CDR2: SGHTA, FQGTGA. Written as DNA, the CDR3 is TGTGCCAGCAGCTTAGGACAGGGCTCATACAATGAGCAGTTCTTC. Translation gives CASSLGQGSYNEQFF.

This clone was recorded a few times. The J gene is TRBJ1-1, the V gene TRBV7-2, with 8 bases fitting TRBD1. The CDR3 has 12 amino acids. Trimming at V came to 8 bases and at J to 4 bases, leaving 3 bases not matched to a gene. Looked up from germline, CDR1 is SGHTA and CDR2 is FQGNSA. The CDR3 region is CASGQGGTEAFF. The CDR3 nucleotides are TGTGCCAGCGGACAGGGAGGCACTGAAGCTTTCTTT.

This clone occurred once. The rearrangement links TRBV18 to TRBJ2-2; D unresolved. There are 14 residues in the CDR3. Germline CDR1 is KGHSH and CDR2 is LQKENI. Trimming stripped 3 bases from V and 3 bases from J, with 8 bases between. CDR3 coding DNA: TGTGCCAGCTCACCGGCCAGTTACACCGGGGAGCTGTTTTTT. Residues: CASSPASYTGELFF.

CDR3 DNA: TGCGCCAGCAGCTTGGAGGGGCCATACAATGAGCAGTTCTTC. It encodes CASSLEGPYNEQFF. The J gene is TRBJ2-1, the V gene TRBV5-1; TRBD1 might be the D (5 bases). CDR3 size: 14 residues. CDR1 SGHRS and CDR2 YFSETQ come from the germline V gene. V shed 0 bases and J shed 4 bases, with 8 bases lying between them.

This clone appeared once. The genes are TRBV7-9 and TRBJ1-2; perhaps TRBD1 as D (5 bases). Trimming left V 0 bases short and J 3 bases short, with 11 bases between. The V gene's germline CDR1 is SEHNR and CDR2 FQNEAQ (reference sequence). The CDR3 runs to 15 residues. CDR3 residues: CASSLAGQGHYGYTF. CDR3 coding DNA: TGTGCCAGCAGCTTAGCGGGGCAAGGACACTATGGCTACACCTTC.

The chain joins TRBV19 to TRBJ2-7; TRBD1 aligns across 10 bases. V trimming: 0 bases; J trimming: 4 bases; junction bases outside the gene matches: 3. This CDR3 is built from 15 residues. CDR1 is LNHDA, CDR2 SQIVND, per germline (reference sequence). The CDR3 coding sequence is TGTGCCAGTAGTATAGAGAGGACAGGGGGATACGAGCAGTACTTC. Protein product: CASSIERTGGYEQYF.

This clone was seen only a few times. The chain uses TRBV19 and TRBJ1-2; TRBD1 aligns across 8 bases. CDR3 length: 12 residues. Per germline, CDR1 LNHDA and CDR2 SQIVND (reference sequence). V lost 10 bases, J lost 5 bases, and 6 bases stayed unmatched. In nucleotides, the CDR3 is TGTGCCACTACCCGGACAGGGTATGGCTACACCTTC. This encodes CATTRTGYGYTF.

The chain joins TRBV7-3 to TRBJ2-1; 9 nucleotides agree with TRBD2. V trimming: 4 bases; J trimming: 0 bases; junction bases outside the gene matches: 13. There are 19 residues in the CDR3. CDR1 SGHTA and CDR2 FQGTGA come from the germline V gene. CDR3 bases: TGTGCCAGCAGCTCCGAGCCGGGACTAGCCTTGAGCTCCTACAATGAGCAGTTCTTC. It is translated as CASSSEPGLALSSYNEQFF.

This chain joins TRBV7-3 and TRBJ2-3, with 10 nucleotides matching TRBD1. The trim removed 5 bases at V and 2 bases at J, leaving 4 bases unmatched. CDR3 length: 15 residues. Germline values: CDR1 SGHTA, CDR2 FQGTGA. CDR3 loop: CASSLGTGVTDTQYF. In DNA form, the CDR3 reads TGTGCCAGCAGCCTTGGGACAGGGGTCACAGATACGCAGTATTTT.